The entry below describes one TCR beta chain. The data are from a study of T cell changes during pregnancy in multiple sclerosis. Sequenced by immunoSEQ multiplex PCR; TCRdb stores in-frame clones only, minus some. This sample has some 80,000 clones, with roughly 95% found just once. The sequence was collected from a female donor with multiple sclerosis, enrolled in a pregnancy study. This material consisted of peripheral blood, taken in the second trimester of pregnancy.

CDR3 residues: CARADRGTTDTQYF. CDR3 coding DNA: TGTGCCAGGGCGGACAGGGGAACCACAGATACGCAGTATTTT. V is TRBV2 and J is TRBJ2-3; 9 nucleotides line up with TRBD1. In germline, CDR1 is SNHLY, CDR2 FYNNEI. There are 14 residues in the CDR3. V was clipped by 9 bases and J by 2 bases; unmatched bases: 6.